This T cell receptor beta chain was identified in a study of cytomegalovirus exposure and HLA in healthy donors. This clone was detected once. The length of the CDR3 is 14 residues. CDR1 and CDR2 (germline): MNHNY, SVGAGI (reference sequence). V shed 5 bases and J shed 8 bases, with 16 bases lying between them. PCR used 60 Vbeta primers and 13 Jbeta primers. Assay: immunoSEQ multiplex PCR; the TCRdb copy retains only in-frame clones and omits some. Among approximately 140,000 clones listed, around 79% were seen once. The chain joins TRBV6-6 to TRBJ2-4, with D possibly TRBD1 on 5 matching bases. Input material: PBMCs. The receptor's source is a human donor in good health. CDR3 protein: CASSVRVEGDIQYF. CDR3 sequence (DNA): TGTGCCAGCAGTGTCCGGGTCGAAGGGGACATTCAGTACTTC.